The 17 T cell receptor beta chains below come from one sample, sequenced in a study of T cell repertoires in cytomegalovirus infection. TCRdb re-analysed the reads in MiXCR, keeping a single row per CDR3 protein. The sample lists about 830,000 distinct CDR3 sequences, approximately 29% occurring once. No antigen is known for these receptors. This material consisted of cultured CD8+ T cells from PBMCs, taken from culture after CMV antigen stimulation. Receptors were obtained from a human donor in good health (CMV status not recorded). Some clones in this sample may be carry-over from other donors' samples.

The chain carries TRBV13 and TRBJ1-2; TRBD1 matches 9 bases. The CDR3 is made up of 16 amino acids. Trimming took 0 bases from V and 3 from J; bases not matched to a gene: 5. Per germline, CDR1 PRHDT and CDR2 FYEKMQ (reference sequence). The CDR3 here is CASSLGPGQGDYGYTF. The CDR3 DNA follows: TGTGCCAGCAGCTTAGGGCCGGGACAGGGAGACTATGGCTACACCTTC.

The table lists this clonotype with many counts. The CDR3: CASSLFGQYGYTF. CDR3 sequence (DNA): TGTGCCAGCAGCCTTTTTGGACAGTATGGCTACACCTTC. The rearrangement uses TRBV7-8 and TRBJ1-2; D is possibly TRBD1 (6 bases). Trimming left V 5 bases short and J 5 bases short, with 12 bases between. CDR1 SGHVS and CDR2 FQNEAQ come from the germline V gene. This CDR3 region has 13 residues.

This clonotype appeared a few times. V usage is TRBV27 and J usage is TRBJ1-2, with D perhaps matching TRBD1 (5 bases). CDR3 length: 16 residues. Germline V gene lookup returns CDR1 MNHEY and CDR2 SMNVEV (reference sequence). The V and J ends lost 5 bases and 2 bases respectively, with 18 bases between them. Written as DNA, the CDR3 is TGTGCCAGCAGTCCCCTCTATGAGACAGTCAACTATGGCTACACCTTC. Protein sequence: CASSPLYETVNYGYTF.

In regard to this clonotype: Just one base apart from a much larger clone, this may be a read error. The genes are TRBV7-8 and TRBJ1-5; D is unclear. Looked up from germline, CDR1 is SGHVS and CDR2 is FQNEAQ. The CDR3 consists of 16 residues. The chain's CDR3 is CVSSLAGLGGNQPQHF. DNA for the CDR3: TGTGTCAGCAGCCTGGCGGGGTTGGGTGGGAATCAGCCCCAGCATTTT.

A few counts support this clonotype. V gene TRBV6-6 combines with J gene TRBJ2-3, with 9 bases fitting TRBD2. Germline loops: CDR1 MNHNY, CDR2 SVGAGI (reference sequence). CDR3 size: 16 residues. V shed 2 bases, J shed 8 bases, and the junction held 11 bases outside the gene matches. CDR3 residues: CASSYLSGGPRVTQYF. The CDR3 DNA follows: TGTGCCAGCAGTTACCTTAGCGGGGGCCCTCGCGTTACGCAGTATTTT.

This chain connects TRBV7-2 to TRBJ2-7, with a possible D match to TRBD1 (6 bases). In germline, CDR1 is SGHTA, CDR2 FQGNSA. The CDR3 covers 15 residues. Trimming cost V 1 base and J 2 bases, with 12 bases left between them. CDR3 sequence: CASSLDPGQPYEQYV. In nucleotides, the CDR3 is TGTGCCAGCAGCTTAGACCCGGGACAACCCTACGAGCAGTACGTC.

This clonotype was seen at least ten times. The V and J genes are TRBV27 and TRBJ1-1, with no clear D. CDR3 size: 15 residues. Trimming cost V 0 bases and J 5 bases, with 13 bases left between them. Germline CDR1 and CDR2: MNHEY and SMNVEV (reference sequence). CDR3: CASSLSWRHGTEAFF. CDR3 DNA: TGTGCCAGCAGTTTATCATGGAGACATGGGACTGAAGCTTTCTTT.

This clonotype was detected ten times or more. The CDR3: CASSLNGGITDTQYF. The CDR3 nucleotides are TGTGCCAGCAGCTTAAACGGGGGGATCACAGATACGCAGTATTTT. The gene calls are TRBV7-8 and TRBJ2-3; 7 bases map to TRBD2. The CDR3 covers 15 residues. CDR1 and CDR2 (germline): SGHVS, FQNEAQ. The trim removed 2 bases at V and 2 bases at J, leaving 4 bases unmatched.

This clonotype was counted at least ten times. The J gene is TRBJ2-3, the V gene TRBV7-2; possibly TRBD2 for D (7 bases). The CDR3 runs to 15 residues. Germline V gives CDR1 SGHTA, CDR2 FQGNSA. V was pared by 3 bases and J by 4 bases, with 14 bases between. CDR3 residues: CASSLMRGLSDTQYF. In DNA form, the CDR3 reads TGTGCCAGCAGCTTGATGCGGGGGCTATCAGATACGCAGTATTTT. The variable domain in full, completed from reference TRBV7-2 and TRBJ2-3, reads GAGVSQSPSNKVTEKGKDVELRCDPISGHTALYWYRQSLGQGLEFLIYFQGNSAPDKSGLPSDRFSAERTGGSVSTLTIQRTQQEDSAVYLCASSLMRGLSDTQYFGPGTRLTVL.

The V and J genes are TRBV5-6 and TRBJ2-1; no clear D. The V end was cut by 2 bases, the J end by 1 base, with 13 bases between. There are 16 residues in the CDR3. CDR1 SGHDT and CDR2 YYEEEE come from the germline V gene. This CDR3 is CASSLTVVMSYNEQFF. CDR3 nucleotides: TGTGCCAGCAGCTTAACGGTTGTAATGTCCTACAATGAGCAGTTCTTC.

The chain couples TRBV5-6 to TRBJ1-1, with D hard to call. Between the trimmed V and J ends, which lost 0 bases and 0 bases, there was a span of 15 bases. This CDR3 is built from 17 residues. Germline lookup yields CDR1 SGHDT and CDR2 YYEEEE. The CDR3 DNA follows: TGTGCCAGCAGCTTGGACACAAGGACCGACATGAACACTGAAGCTTTCTTT. Translated, it gives CASSLDTRTDMNTEAFF.

The chain links TRBV6-1 to TRBJ2-1; 16 nucleotides line up with TRBD2. Trimming at V came to 6 bases and at J to 4 bases, leaving 9 bases not matched to a gene. This CDR3 has 18 residues. Germline values: CDR1 MNHNS, CDR2 SASEGT. CDR3 protein: CASSLPGLAGGPYNEQFF. CDR3 DNA sequence: TGTGCCAGCAGCCTCCCGGGACTAGCGGGGGGGCCGTACAATGAGCAGTTCTTC.

The V call is TRBV6-6, the J call TRBJ1-1, with D perhaps TRBD1 (5 bases). Between the trimmed V and J ends, which lost 2 bases and 1 base, there was a span of 14 bases. This CDR3 contains 16 residues. Germline CDR1 reads MNHNY; CDR2 reads SVGAGI (reference sequence). CDR3: CASSYILGDQNTEAFF. CDR3 coding DNA: TGTGCCAGCAGTTACATCCTAGGGGATCAGAACACTGAAGCTTTCTTT.

V and J are TRBV14 and TRBJ1-2; no firm D call. V was trimmed by 4 bases and J by 4 bases, leaving 13 bases between them. Germline assignment: CDR1 SGHDN and CDR2 FVKESK. The CDR3 length is 14 residues. This CDR3 reads CASSPRRALYGYTF. The CDR3 region has the DNA TGTGCCAGCAGCCCCAGGAGGGCCCTCTATGGCTACACCTTC.

This clonotype was counted many times. This rearrangement joins TRBV7-9 to TRBJ2-1; 12 nucleotides agree with TRBD2. This CDR3 comprises 19 residues. Per the germline V gene, CDR1 is SEHNR and CDR2 is FQNEAQ (reference sequence). J was trimmed by 9 bases and V by 5 bases; bases with no gene match: 20. The CDR3 DNA reads as TGTGCCAGCAGCCTCCGCGGACTAGCGGGGTGTTCTTATGGTTGTGAGCAGTTCTTC. This encodes CASSLRGLAGCSYGCEQFF.

This sequence joins TRBV20-1 and TRBJ2-7; 7 nucleotides agree with TRBD1. The CDR3 runs 13 residues. Germline values: CDR1 DFQATT, CDR2 SNEGSKA (reference sequence). The trim removed 3 bases at V and 5 bases at J, leaving 7 bases unmatched. Here the CDR3 reads CSARGRGMNEQYV. CDR3 bases: TGCAGTGCTAGGGGCAGGGGGATGAACGAGCAGTACGTC.

This clonotype showed up just a few times. The V and J genes are TRBV7-8 and TRBJ1-1, with 7 bases aligning to TRBD1. Per germline, CDR1 SGHVS and CDR2 FQNEAQ. With 5 bases clipped from V and 3 bases from J, the junction kept 6 bases outside the gene matches. The CDR3 runs to 14 residues. In DNA form, the CDR3 reads TGTGCCAGCAGCAAGCAGGGGGACCACACTGAAGCTTTCTTT. Encoded protein: CASSKQGDHTEAFF.